The 10 T cell receptor beta chains below come from one sample, sequenced in a study of CD4+ T cells in melanoma. Measured with immunoSEQ multiplex PCR; TCRdb has only the in-frame clones, and not every one. There are 11,000 or so clones in the sample; 55% to 75% occur only once, and 8% to 9.5% lies in the top ten. Sequencing was done on a sample of cells from a culture (not recorded whether cultured in vitro). Receptor source: a human donor with melanoma.

This clone qualifies as large. The V and J genes are TRBV7-6 and TRBJ1-2, with TRBD1 as a possible D gene (6 bases). CDR1 and CDR2 (germline): SGHVS, FNYEAQ. The CDR3 loop spans 16 amino acids. Trimming took 5 bases from V and 7 from J, leaving 23 bases between them. As DNA, the CDR3 is TGTGCCAGCAGCCCGGAACTGACAGGTCTCGCTTCTGGCTACACCTTC. As protein: CASSPELTGLASGYTF.

The CDR3: CASSQGSAFGGANVLTF. The CDR3 nucleotides read TGCGCCAGCAGCCAAGGATCGGCGTTTGGTGGGGCCAACGTCCTGACTTTC. The chain recombines TRBV4-1 with TRBJ2-6; no clear D. The CDR3 spans 17 residues. Germline CDR1 reads MGHRA; CDR2 reads YSYEKL. V gave up 1 base and J gave up 3 bases, with 13 bases separating them.

A few counts support this clone. The chain recombines TRBV6-6 with TRBJ1-5, with D uncertain. This CDR3 contains 13 residues. Trimming cost V 3 bases and J 4 bases, with 7 bases left between them. The germline V gene has CDR1 MNHNY and CDR2 SVGAGI (reference sequence). The CDR3 coding sequence is TGTGCCAGCAGTTATCAGAGAAATCAGCCCCAGCATTTT. It specifies CASSYQRNQPQHF.

V usage is TRBV11-2 and J usage is TRBJ2-2, with 9 bases that match TRBD2. The germline V gene has CDR1 SGHAT and CDR2 FQNNGV. The CDR3 extends over 18 amino acids. J lost 7 bases, V lost 7 bases, and 19 bases had no gene match. The CDR3 coding sequence is TGTGCCAGCACCCAACGCGGAGGCGGGGGGGTCCAGGGCGGGGAGCTGTTTTTT. Its translation is CASTQRGGGGVQGGELFF.

J is TRBJ2-7 and V is TRBV4-1; a weak D match, TRBD2 (7 bases). The CDR3 extends over 19 amino acids. Deletions cut 1 base from V and 3 bases from J, with 25 bases between. Germline V lookup: CDR1 MGHRA, CDR2 YSYEKL. In DNA, the CDR3 is TGCGCCAGCAGCCAAGTGTCCGGGGGGCTACCCGCAAGGATCTACGAGCAGTACTTC. It specifies CASSQVSGGLPARIYEQYF.

V usage is TRBV12-5 and J usage is TRBJ2-1; 8 bases fit TRBD2. The V segment lost 1 base and the J segment 4 bases; nucleotides outside the gene matches: 9. The CDR3 spans 17 residues. Germline V lookup: CDR1 LGHNT, CDR2 FRNRAP. The CDR3, as DNA: TGTGCTAGTGGTTTGGAGTACCGGGGGGGGATATACAATGAGCAGTTCTTC. This codes for CASGLEYRGGIYNEQFF.

The rearrangement links TRBV4-1 to TRBJ2-1, with TRBD2 matching 7 bases. Looked up from germline, CDR1 is MGHRA and CDR2 is YSYEKL. This CDR3 has 17 amino acids. With V trimmed by 1 base and J by 4 bases, 10 bases remained unmatched. CDR3 sequence: CASSQGLKRGLYNEQFF. In nucleotides, the CDR3 is TGCGCCAGCAGCCAAGGCCTGAAGCGGGGCTTGTACAATGAGCAGTTCTTC.

This sequence joins TRBV7-8 and TRBJ2-2; no reliable D call. This CDR3 is 16 amino acids long. Germline loops: CDR1 SGHVS, CDR2 FQNEAQ. V was trimmed by 2 bases and J by 1 base, leaving 11 bases between them. In DNA form, the CDR3 reads TGTGCCAGCAGCTTACTTCCGACACTGAACACCGGGGAGCTGTTTTTT. Translating gives CASSLLPTLNTGELFF.

This clone was counted once. This chain connects TRBV9 to TRBJ2-1; 7 bases match TRBD2. V lost 0 bases and J lost 2; bases outside the gene matches: 2. The CDR3 consists of 15 residues. Germline V gene data show CDR1 as SGDLS and CDR2 as YYNGEE. CDR3 protein: CASSVDGGTYNEQFF. Here the CDR3 DNA reads TGTGCCAGCAGCGTAGACGGGGGGACCTACAATGAGCAGTTCTTC.

This sequence joins TRBV6-5 and TRBJ1-3, with 9 bases matching TRBD1. The CDR3 extends over 14 amino acids. The J segment lost 7 bases and the V segment lost 6 bases, leaving 7 bases of the junction unmatched. Germline V gene sequence: CDR1 MNHEY, CDR2 SVGAGI. The CDR3 region is CASRTGGRWNTIYF. The CDR3 region has the DNA TGTGCCAGCAGGACAGGGGGGCGCTGGAACACCATATATTTT.